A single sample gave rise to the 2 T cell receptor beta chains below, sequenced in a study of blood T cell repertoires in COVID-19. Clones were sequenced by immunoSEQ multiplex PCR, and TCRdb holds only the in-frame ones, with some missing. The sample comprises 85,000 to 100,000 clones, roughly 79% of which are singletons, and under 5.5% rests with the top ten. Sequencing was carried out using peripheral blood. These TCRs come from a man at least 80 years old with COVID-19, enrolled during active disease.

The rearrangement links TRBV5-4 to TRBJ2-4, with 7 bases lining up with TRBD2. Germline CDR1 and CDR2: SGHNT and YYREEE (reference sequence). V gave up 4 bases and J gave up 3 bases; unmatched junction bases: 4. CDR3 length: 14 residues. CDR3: CASSPGGVKNIQYF. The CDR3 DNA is TGTGCCAGCAGCCCTGGGGGGGTCAAAAACATTCAGTACTTC.

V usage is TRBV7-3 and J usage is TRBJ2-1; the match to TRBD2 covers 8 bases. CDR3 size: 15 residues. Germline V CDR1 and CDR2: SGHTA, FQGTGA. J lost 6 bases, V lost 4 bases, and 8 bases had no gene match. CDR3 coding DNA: TGTGCCAGCAGCTCCCTAGCGGGTTCTGTCAATGAGCAGTTCTTC. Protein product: CASSSLAGSVNEQFF.